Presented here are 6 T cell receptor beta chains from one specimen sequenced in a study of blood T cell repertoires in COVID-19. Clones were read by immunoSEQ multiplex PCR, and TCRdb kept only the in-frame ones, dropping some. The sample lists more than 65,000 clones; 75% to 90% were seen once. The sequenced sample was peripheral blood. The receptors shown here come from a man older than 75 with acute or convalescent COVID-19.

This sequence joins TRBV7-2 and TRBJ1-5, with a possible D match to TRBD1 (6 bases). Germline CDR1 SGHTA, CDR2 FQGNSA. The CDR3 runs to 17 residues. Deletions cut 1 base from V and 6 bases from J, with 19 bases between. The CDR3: CASSLGTARTGTQPQHF. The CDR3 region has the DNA TGTGCCAGCAGCTTAGGGACAGCGAGAACGGGTACTCAGCCCCAGCATTTT.

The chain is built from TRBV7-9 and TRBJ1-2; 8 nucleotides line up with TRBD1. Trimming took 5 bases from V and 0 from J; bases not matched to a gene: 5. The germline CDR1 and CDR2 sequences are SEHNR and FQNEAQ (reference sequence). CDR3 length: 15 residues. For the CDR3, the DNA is TGTGCCAGCAGCGTGGGACAGGTAGCTAACTATGGCTACACCTTC. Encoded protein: CASSVGQVANYGYTF. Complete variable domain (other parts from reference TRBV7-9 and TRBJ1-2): DTGVSQNPRHKITKRGQNVTFRCDPISEHNRLYWYRQTLGQGPEFLTYFQNEAQLEKSRLLSDRFSAERPKGSFSTLEIQRTEQGDSAMYLCASSVGQVANYGYTFGSGTRLTVV.

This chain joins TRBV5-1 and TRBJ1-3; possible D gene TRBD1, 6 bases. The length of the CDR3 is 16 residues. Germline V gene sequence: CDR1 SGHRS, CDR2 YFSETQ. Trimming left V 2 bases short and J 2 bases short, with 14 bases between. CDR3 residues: CASSFSGVSPGNTIYF. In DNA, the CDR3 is TGCGCCAGCAGCTTTTCAGGGGTATCTCCTGGAAACACCATATATTTT.

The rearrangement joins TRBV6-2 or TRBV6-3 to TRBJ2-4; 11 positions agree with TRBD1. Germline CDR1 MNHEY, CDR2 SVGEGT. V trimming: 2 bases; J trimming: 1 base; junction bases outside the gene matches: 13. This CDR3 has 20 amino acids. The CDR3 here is CASSYPPRTGGAPAKNIQYF. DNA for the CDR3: TGTGCCAGCAGTTACCCGCCCCGGACAGGGGGCGCTCCGGCCAAAAACATTCAGTACTTC.

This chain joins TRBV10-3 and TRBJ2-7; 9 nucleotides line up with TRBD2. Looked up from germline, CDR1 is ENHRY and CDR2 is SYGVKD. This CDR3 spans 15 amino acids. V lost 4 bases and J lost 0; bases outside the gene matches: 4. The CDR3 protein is CAISAGSGGSYEQYF. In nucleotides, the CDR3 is TGTGCCATCAGTGCTGGTAGCGGGGGCTCCTACGAGCAGTACTTC.

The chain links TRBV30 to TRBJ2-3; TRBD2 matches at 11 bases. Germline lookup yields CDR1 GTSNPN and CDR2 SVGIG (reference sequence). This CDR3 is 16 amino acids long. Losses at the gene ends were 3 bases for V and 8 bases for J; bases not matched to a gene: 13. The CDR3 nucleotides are TGTGCCTGGAGCCGGGAGACTAGCGGGATCTCTGGTACGCAGTATTTT. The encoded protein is CAWSRETSGISGTQYF.